What follows are 30 T cell receptor beta chains derived from one specimen sequenced in a study of tumor-infiltrating lymphocytes in primary liver carcinoma. Both RNA and DNA were isolated together from 20-30 mg of bulk tissue that had not been sorted. A constant-region primer served to make TCR beta cDNA from roughly 480 ng total RNA. Slightly modified ARM-PCR, run as three nested multiplex PCR rounds, produced the TCR beta libraries. TRBV1-TRBV30 forward primers paired with a C-beta reverse primer drove the first two PCR rounds, around 10 cycles each. Via MiXCR, TCRdb re-called the multiplex PCR reads, giving one row per CDR3 protein. Altogether tens of thousands of distinct CDR3 sequences are present, 69% being singletons, with the ten largest covering 26%. The sequencing sample was made of tumor-adjacent normal liver tissue. The receptors were sampled from a man in his forties with primary liver carcinoma and hepatitis B virus infection.

Details on this clonotype: The CDR3 carries no conserved terminal phenylalanine or tryptophan, so it likely arises from a read error. The chain is built from TRBV10-1 and TRBJ2-5; D is uncertain. Germline assignment: CDR1 WNHNN and CDR2 SYGVQD (reference sequence). This CDR3 has 13 residues. The V and J ends lost 6 bases and 3 bases respectively, with 11 bases between them. The CDR3 reads CASSDNSKETQYI. CDR3 nucleotide sequence: TGCGCCAGCAGCGATAACAGTAAAGAGACCCAGTACATC.

V usage is TRBV6-1 and J usage is TRBJ2-1; weak D call: TRBD2 (6 bases). CDR1 and CDR2 from the germline V gene are MNHNS and SASEGT. CDR3 length equals 13 residues. V was clipped by 2 bases and J by 7 bases, with 9 bases between them. The CDR3 reads CASSEPRGNEQFF. CDR3 DNA: TGTGCCAGCAGTGAACCCCGGGGGAATGAGCAGTTCTTC.

Details on this clonotype: At one boundary the junction diverges from the germline segment, which might be a read error. V is TRBV6-2 or TRBV6-3 and J is TRBJ2-3; a weak D match, TRBD1 (6 bases). The CDR3 has 19 residues. Germline V gene sequence: CDR1 MNHEY, CDR2 SVGEGT. CDR3 loop: CASSYIIQAGTTRTDTQYF. The CDR3 bases are TGTGCCAGCAGTTACATCATCCAAGCAGGGACAACTCGAACAGATACGCAGTACTTT.

V and J are TRBV11-1 and TRBJ2-1; 11 bases map to TRBD2. The germline V gene encodes CDR1 SGHAT and CDR2 FQDESV (reference sequence). V was pared by 3 bases and J by 8 bases, with 18 bases of the junction left unmatched. The CDR3 contains 19 residues. The CDR3 DNA follows: TGTGCCAGCAGCTTTACCTTTTATGTTAGCGGGAGGGCCAGGGATGAGCAGTTCTTC. Encoded protein: CASSFTFYVSGRARDEQFF. The full variable domain, completed using reference TRBV11-1 and TRBJ2-1, is EAEVAQSPRYKITEKSQAVAFWCDPISGHATLYWYRQILGQGPELLVQFQDESVVDDSQLPKDRFSAERLKGVDSTLKIQPAELGDSAMYLCASSFTFYVSGRARDEQFFGPGTRLTVL.

The chain has TRBV6-1 and TRBJ2-1, with unresolved D. V shed 7 bases and J shed 12 bases, with 22 bases lying between them. The CDR3 sequence is 14 residues long. CDR1 and CDR2 (germline): MNHNS, SASEGT. The CDR3: CASIPQPAFGGQFF. In DNA form, the CDR3 reads TGTGCCAGCATCCCTCAACCGGCGTTCGGTGGGCAGTTCTTC.

Comment on this clonotype: A read error may produce the germline difference seen at one junction end. V gene TRBV4-2 combines with J gene TRBJ2-2; D may match TRBD1 or TRBD2 (5 bases each). Germline V gene lookup returns CDR1 LGHNA and CDR2 YNFKEQ. CDR3 size: 15 residues. The CDR3 is CGSSQTRGTTGELFF. The CDR3 DNA reads as TGTGGCAGCAGCCAAACCCGGGGCACAACCGGGGAGCTGTTTTTT.

This clonotype was detected many times. The V call is TRBV12-3 or TRBV12-4, the J call TRBJ1-4; D gene uncertain. The CDR3 totals 14 residues. The germline V and J ends were trimmed by 1 base and 8 bases, with 11 bases remaining between them. CDR3 in amino acids: CASSLEFGEEKLFF. DNA for the CDR3: TGTGCCAGCAGTTTAGAATTTGGAGAGGAAAAACTGTTTTTT.

This clonotype was counted once. V and J are TRBV28 and TRBJ2-3; 9 bases are shared with TRBD1. The tail of the sequence fits TRBJ1-5 better, so the J call may be wrong. This CDR3 comprises 15 residues. From germline, CDR1 is MDHEN and CDR2 SYDVKM. The CDR3 DNA reads as TGTGCCAGCAGCGGACAGGGGATTAGCACAGATACACAGCATTTT. Translation: CASSGQGISTDTQHF.

Notes on this clonotype: A much larger clone differs by one base, so this may be a read error. V is TRBV7-9 and J is TRBJ2-7, with TRBD2 identical over 7 bases. With 4 bases clipped from V and 9 bases from J, the junction kept 6 bases outside the gene matches. This CDR3 comprises 12 residues. Germline V gene data show CDR1 as SEHNR and CDR2 as FQNEAQ (reference sequence). This CDR3 is CASSWAGDVQYF. DNA for the CDR3: TGTGCCAGCAGCTGGGCGGGGGACGTGCAGTACTTC.

The CDR3 sequence: CASSLRLAGEVECNEQFF. The DNA of the CDR3 is TGTGCCAGCAGCCTACGTCTAGCGGGAGAGGTAGAATGCAATGAGCAGTTCTTC. The chain couples TRBV7-9 to TRBJ2-1, with 10 positions matching TRBD2. CDR3 length: 18 amino acids. CDR1 SEHNR and CDR2 FQNEAQ come from the germline V gene (reference sequence). With V trimmed by 5 bases and J by 6 bases, 16 bases remained unmatched.

Concerning this clonotype: The conserved closing phenylalanine or tryptophan is absent in this CDR3, likely reflecting a read error. CDR3 loop: CASSQDVQGAPIEAFV. Written as DNA, the CDR3 is TGCGCCAGCAGCCAAGATGTGCAGGGGGCGCCCATTGAAGCTTTCGTT. This chain links TRBV4-1 with TRBJ1-1; 8 nucleotides agree with TRBD1. Germline values: CDR1 MGHRA, CDR2 YSYEKL. J gave up 7 bases and V 0 bases, and 10 bases lay outside the gene matches. The CDR3 spans 16 residues.

Comments on this clonotype: The germline gene is not matched at one end of the junction; a read error may be the cause. The chain links TRBV11-1 to TRBJ2-4, with TRBD2 identical over 13 bases. Germline CDR1 reads SGHAT; CDR2 reads FQDESV (reference sequence). The CDR3 covers 17 residues. The CDR3, as DNA: TGTGTCAGCAGCTTTCCCGGGACTAGCGGGATCGAAAACATTCAGTACTTC. It translates to CVSSFPGTSGIENIQYF.

A few counts support this clonotype. One end of the junction is discordant with germline, which a read error may explain. J is TRBJ2-1 and V is TRBV6-2 or TRBV6-3; D may correspond to TRBD1 or TRBD2 (5 bases each). The V gene's germline CDR1 is MNHEY and CDR2 SVGEGT. The CDR3 sequence is 15 residues long. The CDR3 region is CASGYSMGVVDEQFF. Here the CDR3 DNA reads TGTGCCAGCGGTTACTCGATGGGGGTTGTTGATGAGCAGTTCTTT.

A word on this clonotype: Compared with germline, one end of the junction differs, possibly owing to a read error. The chain combines TRBV10-3 with TRBJ1-1; no clear D. The germline V gene has CDR1 ENHRY and CDR2 SYGVKD. There are 14 residues in the CDR3. The CDR3 here is CAISESTGGTEVFF. In DNA form, the CDR3 reads TGTGCCATCAGTGAGTCGACTGGAGGCACTGAAGTTTTCTTT.

About this clonotype itself: The germline gene is not matched at one end of the junction; a read error may be the cause. CDR3 in DNA: TGTGCCGGCAGCTTAGTCTCTAGCGGGAGCTCCTACAGTGAGCAGTTCTTC. It translates to CAGSLVSSGSSYSEQFF. This chain links TRBV11-1 with TRBJ2-1; 10 nucleotides line up with TRBD2. The CDR3 covers 17 residues. Per germline, CDR1 SGHAT and CDR2 FQDESV (reference sequence).

This clonotype was counted at least ten times. V gene TRBV4-3 combines with J gene TRBJ1-3, with 7 nucleotides matching TRBD1. The CDR3 is made up of 17 amino acids. Germline assignment: CDR1 LGHNA and CDR2 YSLEER. V dropped 0 bases and J dropped 3; count of bases not matched to a gene: 8. The CDR3 reads CASSQDGGRGYGNTIYF. The CDR3 DNA reads TGCGCCAGCAGCCAAGATGGCGGCAGGGGGTATGGAAACACCATATATTTT.

This clonotype was seen a single time. J is TRBJ1-1 and V is TRBV10-3, with TRBD1 matching over 8 bases. V trimming: 8 bases; J trimming: 1 base; junction bases outside the gene matches: 3. The CDR3 length is 13 residues. Germline CDR1 is ENHRY and CDR2 is SYGVKD. The CDR3 nucleotides read TGTGCCATCGAGACAGGGGAGAACACTGAAGCTTTCTTT. This translates into CAIETGENTEAFF.

As regards this clonotype: The conserved phenylalanine or tryptophan is not found at the CDR3 terminus, so this likely reflects a read error. The rearrangement joins TRBV11-2 to TRBJ1-1; TRBD1 is a possible D gene (5 bases). This CDR3 has 15 amino acids. Per the germline V gene, CDR1 is SGHAT and CDR2 is FQNNGV. This CDR3 is CVSSPRAGWSTEAFL. Here the CDR3 DNA reads TGTGTCAGCAGCCCGCGCGCAGGGTGGAGCACTGAAGCTTTCCTT.

This clonotype was seen a handful of times. This CDR3 reads CASSLTFTGVGEQYF. The DNA for the CDR3 is TGTGCCAGCAGCTTAACTTTCACGGGAGTGGGCGAGCAGTACTTC. The chain couples TRBV11-2 to TRBJ2-7; a possible D gene is TRBD2 (6 bases). The CDR3 has 15 residues. Germline-derived CDR1 and CDR2 are SGHAT and FQNNGV. Trimming cost V 2 bases and J 6 bases, with 17 bases left between them.

On this clonotype: Just one base apart from a much larger clone, this may be a read error. The rearrangement uses TRBV24-1 and TRBJ2-1; 12 bases map to TRBD2. The V and J ends lost 3 bases and 6 bases, in that order; junction bases with no gene match: 8. The CDR3 is made up of 17 amino acids. In germline, CDR1 is KGHDR, CDR2 SFDVKD. CDR3 amino acids: CATSDPWTSGVTNEQFF. In DNA form, the CDR3 reads TGTGCCACCAGTGATCCCTGGACTAGCGGGGTCACCAATGAGCAGTTCTTC.

In regard to this clonotype: Lacking the conserved final phenylalanine or tryptophan, this CDR3 likely reflects a read error. V usage is TRBV6-2 or TRBV6-3 and J usage is TRBJ2-2; 9 bases fit TRBD1. CDR3 length: 14 amino acids. The germline V gene has CDR1 MNHEY and CDR2 SVGEGT. J was trimmed by 2 bases and V by 10 bases; bases with no gene match: 5. CDR3 residues: CATNRGHNTGELFS. Here the CDR3 DNA reads TGTGCCACCAACAGGGGGCATAACACCGGGGAGCTGTTTTCT.

Regarding this clonotype: A single base separates this from a much larger clone, so it may be a read error. The rearrangement joins TRBV6-6 to TRBJ2-7; D is undetermined. This CDR3 has 12 residues. CDR1 is MNHNY, CDR2 SVGAGI, per germline (reference sequence). V was pared by 11 bases and J by 6 bases, with 17 bases between. CDR3 nucleotide sequence: TGTGCCGGCGGTGGTAGGGTCGGCGAGCAGTACTTC. This translates into CAGGGRVGEQYF.

V usage is TRBV11-2 and J usage is TRBJ2-5, with D possibly called TRBD1 or TRBD2 (5 bases each). Germline V gene lookup returns CDR1 SGHAT and CDR2 FQNNGV. V was trimmed by 6 bases and J by 2 bases, leaving 16 bases between them. The length of the CDR3 is 15 residues. CDR3 coding DNA: TGTGCCAGCAGTCCTAGAGGGGACCCACAAGAGACCCAGTACTTC. Protein: CASSPRGDPQETQYF.

As regards this clonotype: The conserved phenylalanine or tryptophan is not found at the CDR3 terminus, so this likely reflects a read error. The DNA is omitted, as the CDR3 cannot be located on it reliably, and the CDR3 follows TCRdb's listing. The V and J genes are TRBV11-2 and TRBJ2-1; TRBD2 reflects the table's D call only, with no check against the DNA. Germline lookup yields CDR1 SGHAT and CDR2 FQNNGV. The CDR3 sequence runs 14 residues, both termini included. Here the CDR3 reads CVSSLYRLVSEQFS.

Comment on this clonotype: At one boundary the junction diverges from the germline segment, which might be a read error. This rearrangement joins TRBV11-1 to TRBJ2-1; 9 nucleotides match TRBD2. Germline V CDR1 and CDR2: SGHAT, FQDESV (reference sequence). This CDR3 comprises 16 residues. The CDR3 nucleotides are TGTGCCAGCAGCCCCATAGCGGGAGCGTATTACAATGGGCAGTTCTTC. It codes for CASSPIAGAYYNGQFF.

Comments on this clonotype: The junction and the germline gene differ at one end; a read error may be behind it. V gene TRBV25-1 combines with J gene TRBJ2-3, with TRBD1 identical over 8 bases. The CDR3 length is 15 residues. Germline assignment: CDR1 MGHDK and CDR2 SYGVNS. Here the CDR3 DNA reads TGTACCAGCAGTGGACAGGGTATCCCCACAGATACGCAGTATTTC. Amino acid sequence: CTSSGQGIPTDTQYF. Full variable domain (remainder filled in from reference TRBV25-1 and TRBJ2-3): EADIYQTPRYLVIGTGKKITLECSQTMGHDKMYWYQQDPGMELHLIHYSYGVNSTEKGDLSSESTVSRIRTEHFPLTLESARPSHTSQYLCTSSGQGIPTDTQYFGPGTRLTVL.

In nucleotides, the CDR3 is TGCGCCAGCAGCCAGAGTCCCGGGGGATTCTATGGCTACACCTTC. Protein: CASSQSPGGFYGYTF. V usage is TRBV4-3 and J usage is TRBJ1-2, with D possibly being TRBD1 (5 bases). The CDR3 runs 15 residues. V was pared by 3 bases and J by 4 bases, with 15 bases between. In germline, CDR1 is LGHNA, CDR2 YSLEER.

The chain combines TRBV12-3 or TRBV12-4 with TRBJ2-7, with 8 bases aligning to TRBD1. The CDR3 contains 15 residues. The V segment lost 6 bases and the J segment 8 bases; nucleotides outside the gene matches: 15. CDR3 DNA sequence: TGTGCCAGCAGCCCACAGGGGGTTCACCCCAACAAGCAGTACTTC. Its translation is CASSPQGVHPNKQYF.

On this clonotype itself: The junction departs from the called germline gene at one end, perhaps through a read error. In DNA, the CDR3 is TGTACCAGCAGCTTTGGGGAGGCGACAGGGGGCATATACGAGCAGTACTTC. This codes for CTSSFGEATGGIYEQYF. The chain links TRBV28 to TRBJ2-7; 10 nucleotides line up with TRBD1. This CDR3 is built from 17 residues. Germline V gene data show CDR1 as MDHEN and CDR2 as SYDVKM. The variable domain in full, completed from reference TRBV28 and TRBJ2-7, reads DVKVTQSSRYLVKRTGEKVFLECVQDMDHENMFWYRQDPGLGLRLIYFSYDVKMKEKGDIPEGYSVSREKKERFSLILESASTNQTSMYLCTSSFGEATGGIYEQYFGPGTRLTVT.

Notes on this clonotype: An end of the junction differs from the germline gene, which may be a read error. The J gene is TRBJ2-3, the V gene TRBV4-3; D perhaps matches TRBD2 (6 bases). Germline CDR1 reads LGHNA; CDR2 reads YSLEER. CDR3 size: 17 residues. The CDR3 coding sequence is TGCGCCGGCAGCCAAGACGAGGGGTCGGGAGACCGAGATACTCAGTTTTTT. It translates to CAGSQDEGSGDRDTQFF.